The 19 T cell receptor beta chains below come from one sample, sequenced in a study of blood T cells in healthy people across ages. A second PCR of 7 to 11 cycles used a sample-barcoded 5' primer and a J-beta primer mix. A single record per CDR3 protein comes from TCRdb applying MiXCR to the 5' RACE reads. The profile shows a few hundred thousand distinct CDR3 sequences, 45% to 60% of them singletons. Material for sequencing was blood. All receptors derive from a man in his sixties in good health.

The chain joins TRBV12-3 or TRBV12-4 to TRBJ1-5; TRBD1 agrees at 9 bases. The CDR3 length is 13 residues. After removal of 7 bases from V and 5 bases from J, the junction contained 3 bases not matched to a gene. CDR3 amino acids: CASMGQGHQPQHF. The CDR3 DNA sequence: TGTGCCAGCATGGGACAGGGACATCAGCCCCAGCATTTT.

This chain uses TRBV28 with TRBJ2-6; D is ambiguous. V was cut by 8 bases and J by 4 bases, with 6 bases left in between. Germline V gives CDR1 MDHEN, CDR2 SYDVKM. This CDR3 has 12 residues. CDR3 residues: CASDQGANVLTF. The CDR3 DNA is TGTGCCAGCGACCAGGGGGCCAACGTCCTGACTTTC.

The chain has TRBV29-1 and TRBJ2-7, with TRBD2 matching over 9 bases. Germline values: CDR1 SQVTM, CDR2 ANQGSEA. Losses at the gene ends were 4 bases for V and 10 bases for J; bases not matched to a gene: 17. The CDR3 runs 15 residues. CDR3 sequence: CSVGVRARAGGHQYF. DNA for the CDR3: TGCAGCGTTGGAGTAAGGGCGAGAGCGGGAGGACACCAGTACTTC.

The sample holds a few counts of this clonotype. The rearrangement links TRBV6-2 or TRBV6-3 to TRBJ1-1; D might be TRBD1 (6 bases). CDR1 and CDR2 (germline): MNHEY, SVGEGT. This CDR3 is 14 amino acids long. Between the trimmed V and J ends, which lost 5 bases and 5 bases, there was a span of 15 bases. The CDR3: CASSKTGLGTEAFF. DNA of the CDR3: TGTGCCAGCAGTAAAACAGGGCTTGGAACTGAAGCTTTCTTT.

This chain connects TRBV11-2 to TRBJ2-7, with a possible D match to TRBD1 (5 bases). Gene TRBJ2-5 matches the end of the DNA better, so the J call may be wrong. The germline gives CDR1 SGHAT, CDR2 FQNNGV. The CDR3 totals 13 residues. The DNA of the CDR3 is TGTGCCAGCACCAACAGGCTCTGGGAGACCCAGTACTTC. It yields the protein CASTNRLWETQYF.

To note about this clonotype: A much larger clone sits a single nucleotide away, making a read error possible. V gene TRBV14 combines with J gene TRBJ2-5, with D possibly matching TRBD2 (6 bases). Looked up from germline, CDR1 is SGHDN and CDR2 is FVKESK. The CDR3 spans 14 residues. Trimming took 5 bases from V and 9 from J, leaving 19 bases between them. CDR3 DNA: TGTGCCAGCAGCGCCGGGACTGGTTATGGGGCCCAGTACTTC. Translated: CASSAGTGYGAQYF.

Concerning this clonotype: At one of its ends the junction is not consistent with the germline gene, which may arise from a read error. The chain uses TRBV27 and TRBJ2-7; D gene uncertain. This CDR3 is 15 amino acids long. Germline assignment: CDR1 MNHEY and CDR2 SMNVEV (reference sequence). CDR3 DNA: TGTGCCAGCAGTTCTTGGCGGCGCGACTCCTGCGAGCAGTACTTC. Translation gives CASSSWRRDSCEQYF.

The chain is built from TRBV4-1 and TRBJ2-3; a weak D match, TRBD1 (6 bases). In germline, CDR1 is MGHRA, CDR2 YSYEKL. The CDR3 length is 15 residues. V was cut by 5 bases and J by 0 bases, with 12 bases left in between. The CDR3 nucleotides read TGCGCCAGCAGCATTGACAGGACCAGCACAGATACGCAGTATTTT. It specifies CASSIDRTSTDTQYF.

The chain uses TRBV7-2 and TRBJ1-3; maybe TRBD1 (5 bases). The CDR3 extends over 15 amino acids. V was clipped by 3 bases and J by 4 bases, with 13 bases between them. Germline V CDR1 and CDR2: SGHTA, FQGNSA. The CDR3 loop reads CASSLGGLGGNTIYF. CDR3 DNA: TGTGCCAGCAGCTTGGGGGGATTGGGGGGAAACACCATATATTTT.

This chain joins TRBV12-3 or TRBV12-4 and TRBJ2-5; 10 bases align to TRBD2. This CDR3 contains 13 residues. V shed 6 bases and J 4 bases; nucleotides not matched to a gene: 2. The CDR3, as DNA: TGTGCCAGCAGGCCTAGCGGGGGAGAGACCCAGTACTTC. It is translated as CASRPSGGETQYF.

CDR3: CSARAPGASGTRQYF. DNA for the CDR3: TGCAGTGCTAGAGCCCCCGGGGCTAGCGGGACCCGTCAGTACTTC. The chain has TRBV20-1 and TRBJ2-5; 9 bases align to TRBD2. The CDR3 consists of 15 residues. V lost 1 base, J lost 11 bases, and 14 bases stayed unmatched. The germline gives CDR1 DFQATT, CDR2 SNEGSKA (reference sequence).

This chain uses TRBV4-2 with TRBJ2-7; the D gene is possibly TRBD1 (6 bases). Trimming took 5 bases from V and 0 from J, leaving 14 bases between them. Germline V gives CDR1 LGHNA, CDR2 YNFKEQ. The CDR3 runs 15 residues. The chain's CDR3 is CASSTTQGLSYEQYF. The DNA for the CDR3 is TGTGCCAGCAGCACCACACAGGGCCTCTCCTACGAGCAGTACTTC.

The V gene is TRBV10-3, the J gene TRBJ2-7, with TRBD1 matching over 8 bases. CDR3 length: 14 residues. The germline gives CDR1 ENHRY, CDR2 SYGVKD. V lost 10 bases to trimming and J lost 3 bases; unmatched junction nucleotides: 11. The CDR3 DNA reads TGTGCCACCGCCCGGGGGACAGGTGACTACGAGCAGTACTTC. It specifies CATARGTGDYEQYF.

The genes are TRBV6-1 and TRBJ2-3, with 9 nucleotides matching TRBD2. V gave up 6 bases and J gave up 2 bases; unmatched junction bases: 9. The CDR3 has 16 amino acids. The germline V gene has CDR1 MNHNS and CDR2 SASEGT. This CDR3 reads CASSDGTSHTTDTQYF. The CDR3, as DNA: TGTGCCAGCAGCGACGGGACTAGCCACACCACAGATACGCAGTATTTT.

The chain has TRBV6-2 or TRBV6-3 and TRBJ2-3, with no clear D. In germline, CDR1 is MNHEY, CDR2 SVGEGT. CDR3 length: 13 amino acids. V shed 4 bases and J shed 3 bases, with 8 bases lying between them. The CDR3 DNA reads TGTGCCAGCAGTTCTTCTCAGACAGATACGCAGTATTTT. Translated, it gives CASSSSQTDTQYF.

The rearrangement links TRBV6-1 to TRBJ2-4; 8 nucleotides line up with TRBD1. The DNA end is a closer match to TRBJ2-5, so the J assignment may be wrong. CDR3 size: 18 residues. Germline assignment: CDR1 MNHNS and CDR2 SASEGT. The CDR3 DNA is TGTGCCAGCAGCCGCACACGGGTATTTCGGCAGGGGGCAGAGACCCAGTACTTC. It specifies CASSRTRVFRQGAETQYF.

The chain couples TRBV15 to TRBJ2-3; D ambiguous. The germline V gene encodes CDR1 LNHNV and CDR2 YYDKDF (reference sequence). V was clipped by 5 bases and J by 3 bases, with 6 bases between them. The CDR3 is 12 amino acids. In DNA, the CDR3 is TGTGCCACCAGCCAGGCGACAGATACGCAGTATTTT. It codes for CATSQATDTQYF.

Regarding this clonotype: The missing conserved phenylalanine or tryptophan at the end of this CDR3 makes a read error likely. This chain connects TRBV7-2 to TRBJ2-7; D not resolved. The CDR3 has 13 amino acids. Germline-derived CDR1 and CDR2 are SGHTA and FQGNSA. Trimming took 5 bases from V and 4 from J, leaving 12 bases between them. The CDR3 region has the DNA TGTGCCAGCAGCCGCCCCTTAGTATACGAGCAGTACTTA. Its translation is CASSRPLVYEQYL.

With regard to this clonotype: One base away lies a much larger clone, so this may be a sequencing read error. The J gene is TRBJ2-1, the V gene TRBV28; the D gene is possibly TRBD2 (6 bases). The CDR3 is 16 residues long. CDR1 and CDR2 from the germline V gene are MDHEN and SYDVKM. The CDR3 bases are TGTACCAGCAGCCAGGGACTTCTTAGCTCCTACAATGAGCAGTTCTTC. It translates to CTSSQGLLSSYNEQFF.